This TCR beta chain was retrieved from a study of tissue T cells after allogeneic stem cell transplantation. The ends lost 5 bases at V and 0 bases at J; junction bases unmatched: 3. Germline CDR1 reads SEHNR; CDR2 reads FQNEAQ (reference sequence). The CDR3 runs to 15 residues. Sequencing was performed with immunoSEQ multiplex PCR; in TCRdb, only in-frame clones are kept and a portion is missing. The sample lists fewer than 7,500 clones, over 60% occurring once. This chain joins TRBV7-9 and TRBJ1-4, with 7 bases fitting TRBD1. The origin of this receptor is a man aged 40 to 70 who later had graft-versus-host disease after an allogeneic stem cell transplant. Sequenced here: blood, sampled before transplantation. CDR3 coding DNA: TGTGCCAGCAGCCGGGACAGCTCAACTAATGAAAAACTGTTTTTT. This codes for CASSRDSSTNEKLFF.